Below, one TCR beta chain is given with its context. This clonotype was observed at least ten times. Its target antigen remains unknown. Per-nucleotide qualities are absent, and no much larger clonotype sits a single base away. This sample is part of a study of patients and donors after allogeneic stem cell transplantation (dated by TCRdb to the early 2020s). Library generation was performed with RT-PCR. Sequencing used a NextSeq 550. The public reads were reanalyzed by TCRdb: fastp trimming at Q25, MiXCR alignment, in-frame beta chains only. Rows merge per CDR3 protein into single entries with the most common DNA and genes. In all, the sample holds 800,000 to 1,000,000 distinct CDR3 sequences, and about a sixth of those were seen once. Of the sample, roughly 6% is held by the ten largest clones. The germline ends are 14 bases apart after V is trimmed by 1 base and J by 7 bases. Spanning cysteine to phenylalanine, the CDR3 consists of 16 amino acids. The entry retains the CDR3 DNA only, 48 bases that are in frame from base 1.

The receptor was isolated from a human donor who was either an allogeneic HSCT recipient or a stem cell or donor lymphocyte infusion donor (not recorded which). It is not recorded whose cells these are; they may come from a transplant donor. The sequencing input was blood, either unsorted or a sorted T cell fraction (not recorded which). The chain couples TRBV12-3 or TRBV12-4 to TRBJ1-6; the D gene lacks a confident call. DNA sequence: TGTGCCAGCAGTTTAGAGTCCGAGCCCAGCAATTCACCCCTCCACTTT. This gives the protein CASSLESEPSNSPLHF.